The rows below give T cell receptor beta chains drawn from one sample of a study of blood T cell repertoires in COVID-19. Profiled with immunoSEQ multiplex PCR; TCRdb holds only in-frame clones, not every one. The table has roughly 220,000 clones, 84% seen once; the top ten hold around 1.5%. Sequencing was performed on peripheral blood. The receptor source for this set is a woman aged 40-49 years who had recovered from COVID-19. CDR3s include the opening cysteine and the closing phenylalanine or tryptophan. Fields, in order: clone size, J gene, D gene, V gene, CDR3 protein, CDR3 DNA. The D gene is left open where the match is weak. Clone size is stated in some rows and not others, as once, few, many or a class when expanded.

size: NA; J: TRBJ2-7; D: TRBD1; V: TRBV18; CDR3: CASSRDRDHEQYF; DNA: TGTGCCAGCTCACGGGACAGGGACCACGAGCAGTACTTC
size: NA; J: TRBJ2-5; D: NA; V: TRBV7-2; CDR3: CASSNQGRYGETQYF; DNA: TGTGCCAGCAGTAACCAGGGGCGGTATGGAGAGACCCAGTACTTC
size: NA; J: TRBJ1-2; D: NA; V: TRBV6-6; CDR3: CASISRLSNAGYTF; DNA: TGTGCCAGCATCAGCAGGCTTTCGAACGCTGGCTACACCTTC
size: once; J: TRBJ1-1; D: NA; V: TRBV6-5; CDR3: CASISKGGGRWDAFF; DNA: TGTGCCAGCATTTCAAAAGGCGGGGGGCGCTGGGATGCTTTCTTT
size: NA; J: TRBJ2-7; D: NA; V: TRBV5-1; CDR3: CASSLEFIAGEQYF; DNA: TGCGCCAGCAGCTTGGAGTTTATTGCCGGCGAGCAGTACTTC
size: NA; J: TRBJ2-3; D: NA; V: TRBV30; CDR3: CAWTGGGNTQYF; DNA: TGTGCCTGGACGGGGGGCGGAAATACGCAGTATTTT
size: NA; J: TRBJ1-1; D: NA; V: TRBV29-1; CDR3: CSVEDSVRQVKTEAFF; DNA: TGCAGCGTTGAAGATTCTGTGAGACAGGTCAAAACTGAAGCTTTCTTT
size: few; J: TRBJ1-5; D: NA; V: TRBV6-5; CDR3: CASSYVGLDQPQHF; DNA: TGTGCCAGCAGTTACGTGGGACTTGACCAGCCCCAGCATTTT
size: NA; J: TRBJ2-1; D: NA; V: TRBV4-2; CDR3: CASSSVGGDTYNEQFF; DNA: TGTGCCAGCAGCTCAGTTGGGGGGGACACTTACAATGAGCAGTTCTTC
size: once; J: TRBJ1-4; D: NA; V: TRBV20-1; CDR3: CSARWGVELFF; DNA: TGCAGTGCTAGGTGGGGGGTGGAACTGTTTTTT
size: once; J: TRBJ2-1; D: NA; V: TRBV14; CDR3: CASSLEASSYNEQFF; DNA: TGTGCCAGCAGCCTTGAGGCGAGCTCCTACAATGAGCAGTTCTTC
size: once; J: TRBJ2-1; D: NA; V: TRBV2; CDR3: CASSEWASSYNEQFF; DNA: TGTGCCAGCAGTGAATGGGCCAGTTCCTACAATGAGCAGTTCTTC
size: NA; J: TRBJ2-2; D: NA; V: TRBV24-1; CDR3: CATVGTPSGELFF; DNA: TGTGCCACCGTCGGGACACCCTCCGGGGAGCTGTTTTTT
size: once; J: TRBJ1-1; D: TRBD1; V: TRBV6-6; CDR3: CASSFGEDRGMAEAFF; DNA: TGTGCCAGCAGTTTTGGGGAGGACAGGGGCATGGCTGAAGCTTTCTTT
size: NA; J: TRBJ2-3; D: TRBD2; V: TRBV4-2; CDR3: CASSQLSASGATDTQYF; DNA: TGTGCCAGCAGCCAATTATCCGCTAGCGGGGCCACAGATACGCAGTATTTT
size: NA; J: TRBJ1-1; D: TRBD1; V: TRBV29-1; CDR3: CSGTLQGAFTEAFF; DNA: TGCAGCGGGACTTTACAGGGGGCTTTCACTGAAGCTTTCTTT
size: NA; J: TRBJ2-3; D: TRBD2; V: TRBV2; CDR3: CASRTTSGSTDTQYF; DNA: TGTGCCAGCAGGACTACTAGCGGTAGCACAGATACGCAGTATTTT
size: NA; J: TRBJ2-4; D: NA; V: TRBV12-3/TRBV12-4; CDR3: CASSFGGDDIQYF; DNA: TGTGCCAGCAGTTTTGGAGGGGACGACATTCAGTACTTC
size: NA; J: TRBJ2-7; D: NA; V: TRBV6-1; CDR3: CASSEPERYEQYF; DNA: TGTGCCAGCAGTGAACCAGAACGCTACGAGCAGTACTTC
size: NA; J: TRBJ2-2; D: TRBD1; V: TRBV6-2/TRBV6-3; CDR3: CASSADRVPGAGELFF; DNA: TGTGCCAGCAGTGCGGACAGGGTTCCCGGTGCCGGGGAGCTGTTTTTT
size: few; J: TRBJ1-6; D: NA; V: TRBV4-1; CDR3: CASSEDLFQNSPLHF; DNA: TGCGCCAGCAGCGAAGACCTTTTTCAGAATTCACCCCTCCACTTT
size: NA; J: TRBJ1-1; D: NA; V: TRBV19; CDR3: CASAKVPANTEAFF; DNA: TGTGCCAGTGCGAAAGTCCCTGCGAACACTGAAGCTTTCTTT
size: NA; J: TRBJ2-5; D: TRBD2; V: TRBV9; CDR3: CASSLASGGQETQYF; DNA: TGTGCCAGCAGCTTGGCTAGCGGGGGGCAAGAGACCCAGTACTTC
size: NA; J: TRBJ2-6; D: NA; V: TRBV5-1; CDR3: CASSPRGGSRSGANVLTF; DNA: TGCGCCAGCAGCCCGAGGGGGGGATCAAGGTCTGGGGCCAACGTCCTGACTTTC
size: few; J: TRBJ2-3; D: NA; V: TRBV6-5; CDR3: CASSYSVGGTDTQYF; DNA: TGTGCCAGCAGTTACTCGGTCGGGGGTACAGATACGCAGTATTTT
size: NA; J: TRBJ1-5; D: TRBD1; V: TRBV5-5; CDR3: CASSPGTGLLYSNQPQHF; DNA: TGTGCCAGCAGCCCTGGGACAGGGCTACTATATAGCAATCAGCCCCAGCATTTT
size: NA; J: TRBJ2-7; D: TRBD2; V: TRBV20-1; CDR3: CSASLRGVGYEQYF; DNA: TGCAGTGCTAGTCTTCGGGGGGTGGGGTACGAGCAGTACTTC
size: NA; J: TRBJ2-7; D: NA; V: TRBV3-1/TRBV3-2; CDR3: CASSQELRGNEQYF; DNA: TGTGCCAGCAGCCAAGAATTGAGAGGGAACGAGCAGTACTTC
size: NA; J: TRBJ2-5; D: TRBD1; V: TRBV10-3; CDR3: CAISEPGQGETQYF; DNA: TGTGCCATCAGTGAACCGGGACAGGGTGAGACCCAGTACTTC
size: NA; J: TRBJ2-2; D: NA; V: TRBV2; CDR3: CASRNPLPGELFF; DNA: TGTGCCAGCAGGAATCCACTCCCCGGGGAGCTGTTTTTT
size: NA; J: TRBJ2-3; D: NA; V: TRBV6-5; CDR3: CASSYYEVGQTDTQYF; DNA: TGTGCCAGCAGTTACTACGAGGTTGGTCAAACAGATACGCAGTATTTT
size: NA; J: TRBJ1-2; D: TRBD1; V: TRBV5-6; CDR3: CASSFGQAFVGGYTF; DNA: TGTGCCAGCAGCTTCGGACAGGCTTTTGTCGGTGGCTACACCTTC
size: NA; J: TRBJ2-7; D: TRBD1; V: TRBV28; CDR3: CASRLTGAYEQYF; DNA: TGTGCCAGCAGACTTACAGGGGCCTACGAGCAGTACTTC
size: NA; J: TRBJ1-2; D: NA; V: TRBV9; CDR3: CASSVGDSNYGYTF; DNA: TGTGCCAGCAGCGTAGGAGACTCTAACTATGGCTACACCTTC
size: NA; J: TRBJ2-3; D: TRBD2; V: TRBV19; CDR3: CASSPGLAGGTDTQYF; DNA: TGTGCCAGTAGTCCCGGACTAGCGGGGGGCACAGATACGCAGTATTTT
size: NA; J: TRBJ2-7; D: NA; V: TRBV7-9; CDR3: CASSFGTPRLEQYF; DNA: TGTGCCAGCAGCTTCGGGACTCCTCGTCTTGAGCAGTACTTC
size: NA; J: TRBJ1-4; D: TRBD1; V: TRBV18; CDR3: CASSPTGDEKLFF; DNA: TGTGCCAGCTCACCGACAGGGGATGAAAAACTGTTTTTT
size: NA; J: TRBJ2-3; D: NA; V: TRBV7-9; CDR3: CASSLGLLINTDTQYF; DNA: TGTGCCAGCAGTCTTGGCCTCCTTATCAACACAGATACGCAGTATTTT
size: NA; J: TRBJ1-2; D: TRBD1; V: TRBV11-2; CDR3: CASSLDSLRQGGFVLGGYTF; DNA: TGTGCCAGCAGCTTAGATTCTCTTCGACAGGGAGGTTTCGTTTTGGGTGGCTACACCTTC
size: NA; J: TRBJ2-3; D: NA; V: TRBV3-1/TRBV3-2; CDR3: CASSRNRATGRSTDTQYF; DNA: TGTGCCAGCAGCCGTAACCGGGCCACAGGGCGGAGCACAGATACGCAGTATTTT
size: NA; J: TRBJ1-1; D: NA; V: TRBV13; CDR3: CASSIGMGGRLNTEAFF; DNA: TGTGCCAGCAGCATAGGAATGGGAGGGCGGTTGAACACTGAAGCTTTCTTT
size: NA; J: TRBJ2-1; D: NA; V: TRBV6-2/TRBV6-3; CDR3: CASSSGNEQFF; DNA: TGTGCCAGCAGTTCGGGTAATGAGCAGTTCTTC
size: NA; J: TRBJ2-5; D: TRBD1; V: TRBV10-2; CDR3: CASRETGEETQYF; DNA: TGCGCCAGCAGGGAGACAGGGGAAGAGACCCAGTACTTC
size: NA; J: TRBJ1-1; D: NA; V: TRBV10-2; CDR3: CASSDRGTEAFF; DNA: TGCGCCAGCAGTGATAGGGGCACTGAAGCTTTCTTT
size: NA; J: TRBJ2-7; D: TRBD1; V: TRBV9; CDR3: CASSVGQGTYEQYF; DNA: TGTGCCAGCAGCGTAGGACAGGGTACCTACGAGCAGTACTTC
size: NA; J: TRBJ2-7; D: NA; V: TRBV3-1/TRBV3-2; CDR3: CASSQDRYEQYF; DNA: TGTGCCAGCAGCCAAGATCGCTACGAGCAGTACTTC
size: NA; J: TRBJ2-3; D: TRBD2; V: TRBV3-1/TRBV3-2; CDR3: CASSQGAGGLTDTQYF; DNA: TGTGCCAGCAGCCAGGGAGCGGGGGGGCTCACAGATACGCAGTATTTT
size: NA; J: TRBJ1-1; D: NA; V: TRBV30; CDR3: CAWAPVNTEAFF; DNA: TGTGCCTGGGCCCCAGTGAACACTGAAGCTTTCTTT
size: NA; J: TRBJ1-5; D: NA; V: TRBV28; CDR3: CASSSTGFAPSQPQHF; DNA: TGTGCCAGCAGTTCAACAGGGTTTGCGCCGAGCCAGCCCCAGCATTTT